These T cell receptor beta chains were read from a single sample in a study of cytomegalovirus exposure and HLA in healthy donors. Clones were sequenced by immunoSEQ multiplex PCR, and TCRdb holds only the in-frame ones, with some missing. This table has roughly 190,000 clones, about four fifths appearing once. Sequencing input: PBMCs. The receptors were sampled from a girl between 10 and 17 years old in good health and CMV-seropositive. The CDR3 runs from the conserved cysteine through the conserved F or W. The D gene is left open where the match is weak. Clone size is given for some rows only: seen once, a few or many times, or a class if the clone is expanded.

V gene: TRBV9; J gene: TRBJ2-5; D gene: NA; clone size: NA; CDR3 DNA: TGTGCCAGCAGCGTGGACATACAAGAGACCCAGTACTTC; CDR3 protein: CASSVDIQETQYF
V gene: TRBV2; J gene: TRBJ1-5; D gene: NA; clone size: NA; CDR3 DNA: TGTGCCAGCAGGATTACAGGTGTGGGCAATCAGCCCCAGCATTTT; CDR3 protein: CASRITGVGNQPQHF
V gene: TRBV11-3; J gene: TRBJ2-1; D gene: TRBD2; clone size: NA; CDR3 DNA: TGTGCCAGCAGCCTCGGGACTAGCGTGACCTACAATGAGCAGTTCTTC; CDR3 protein: CASSLGTSVTYNEQFF
V gene: TRBV7-8; J gene: TRBJ2-7; D gene: TRBD1; clone size: NA; CDR3 DNA: TGTGCCAGCAGCCCCAGACAGGGGGCGTCCTACGAGCAGTACTTC; CDR3 protein: CASSPRQGASYEQYF
V gene: TRBV6-8; J gene: TRBJ1-1; D gene: NA; clone size: NA; CDR3 DNA: TGTGCCAGAGCCCCTCGAGGGCGAACTGAAGCTTTCTTT; CDR3 protein: CARAPRGRTEAFF
V gene: TRBV11-2; J gene: TRBJ2-7; D gene: NA; clone size: NA; CDR3 DNA: TGTGCCAGCAGCTTAGGCGGCTCCTACGAGCAGTACTTC; CDR3 protein: CASSLGGSYEQYF
V gene: TRBV10-2; J gene: TRBJ1-4; D gene: NA; clone size: few; CDR3 DNA: TGCGCCAGCAGCCACAACCCCCGGGAAAGTAGGGAAAAACTGTTTTTT; CDR3 protein: CASSHNPRESREKLFF
V gene: TRBV5-4; J gene: TRBJ1-4; D gene: TRBD1; clone size: NA; CDR3 DNA: TGTGCCAGCAGCGCCGGGAGGACAGGGATTGAAAAACTGTTTTTT; CDR3 protein: CASSAGRTGIEKLFF
V gene: TRBV6-5; J gene: TRBJ1-2; D gene: NA; clone size: NA; CDR3 DNA: TGTGCCAGCAGCCTAGTCGGTGGTGTCTACACCTTC; CDR3 protein: CASSLVGGVYTF
V gene: TRBV19; J gene: TRBJ1-5; D gene: NA; clone size: NA; CDR3 DNA: TGTGCCAGTAGTAGTGGGGCCAAATGGCCCCAGCATTTT; CDR3 protein: CASSSGAKWPQHF
V gene: TRBV7-2; J gene: TRBJ1-6; D gene: TRBD1; clone size: NA; CDR3 DNA: TGTGCCAGCAGGCGGACAGGTTTCGATTCACCCCTCCACTTT; CDR3 protein: CASRRTGFDSPLHF
V gene: TRBV7-9; J gene: TRBJ1-5; D gene: TRBD1; clone size: NA; CDR3 DNA: TGTGCCAGCAGCTTAGGGGACAGGGGCCCCGAACAGCCCCAGCATTTT; CDR3 protein: CASSLGDRGPEQPQHF
V gene: TRBV4-3; J gene: TRBJ1-5; D gene: TRBD1; clone size: NA; CDR3 DNA: TGCGCCAGCAGCCAAGATCTCTGGCGGACAGGAAGGAGACAGCCCCAGCATTTT; CDR3 protein: CASSQDLWRTGRRQPQHF
V gene: TRBV18; J gene: TRBJ2-7; D gene: NA; clone size: NA; CDR3 DNA: TGTGCCAGCTCGCTTACGACAGGAAACTCCTACGAGCAGTACTTC; CDR3 protein: CASSLTTGNSYEQYF
V gene: TRBV6-1; J gene: TRBJ1-6; D gene: NA; clone size: few; CDR3 DNA: TGTGCCAGCACTTCGCGGTGGGAGAGTAATTCACCCCTCCACTTT; CDR3 protein: CASTSRWESNSPLHF
V gene: TRBV4-3; J gene: TRBJ2-7; D gene: TRBD1; clone size: few; CDR3 DNA: TGCGCCAGCAGCCAACAGGGGGACGAGCAGTACTTC; CDR3 protein: CASSQQGDEQYF
V gene: TRBV4-3; J gene: TRBJ1-3; D gene: NA; clone size: NA; CDR3 DNA: TGCGCCAGCAGCCAAGAAGGGGCCCCGAAGGCTGGAAACACCATATATTTT; CDR3 protein: CASSQEGAPKAGNTIYF
V gene: TRBV18; J gene: TRBJ1-1; D gene: NA; clone size: NA; CDR3 DNA: TGTGCCAGCTCTCCAAAGGCAGGGGAGGGGAGCACTGAAGCTTTCTTT; CDR3 protein: CASSPKAGEGSTEAFF
V gene: TRBV20-1; J gene: TRBJ2-5; D gene: NA; clone size: NA; CDR3 DNA: TGCAGTGCCAGCGAGGGAGAGACCCAGTACTTC; CDR3 protein: CSASEGETQYF
V gene: TRBV7-9; J gene: TRBJ2-7; D gene: NA; clone size: NA; CDR3 DNA: TGTGCCAGCAGTGCTATGGCGGTTACCTACGAGCAGTACTTC; CDR3 protein: CASSAMAVTYEQYF
V gene: TRBV6-6; J gene: TRBJ1-1; D gene: NA; clone size: NA; CDR3 DNA: TGTGCCAGCTCCAAGCACAGTCCGAACACTGAAGCTTTCTTT; CDR3 protein: CASSKHSPNTEAFF
V gene: TRBV4-1; J gene: TRBJ1-3; D gene: NA; clone size: NA; CDR3 DNA: TGCGCCAGCAGCCAAGATCTTCAGGGTCCCTCTGGAAACACCATATATTTT; CDR3 protein: CASSQDLQGPSGNTIYF
V gene: TRBV4-2; J gene: TRBJ2-1; D gene: TRBD2; clone size: NA; CDR3 DNA: TGTGCCAGCAGCCCGGGGACTAGTTCTAGTGAGCAGTTCTTC; CDR3 protein: CASSPGTSSSEQFF
V gene: TRBV5-1; J gene: TRBJ2-7; D gene: TRBD2; clone size: NA; CDR3 DNA: TGCGCCAGCAGCCTCACGGGGGGCGAGCAGTACTTC; CDR3 protein: CASSLTGGEQYF
V gene: TRBV7-9; J gene: TRBJ2-7; D gene: TRBD2; clone size: NA; CDR3 DNA: TGTGCCAGCAGCCCGGGACTAGCGAGCAACGAGCAGTACTTC; CDR3 protein: CASSPGLASNEQYF
V gene: TRBV11-3; J gene: TRBJ2-5; D gene: TRBD1; clone size: NA; CDR3 DNA: TGTGCCAGCAGCTTCCCCGGACAGGTAGAAGAGACCCAGTACTTC; CDR3 protein: CASSFPGQVEETQYF
V gene: TRBV7-2; J gene: TRBJ2-4; D gene: TRBD2; clone size: NA; CDR3 DNA: TGTGCCAGCACCACCTCATACGGGGGGAGCAAAAACATTCAGTACTTC; CDR3 protein: CASTTSYGGSKNIQYF
V gene: TRBV6-5; J gene: TRBJ1-1; D gene: NA; clone size: NA; CDR3 DNA: TGTGCCAGCAGTTACCGGTTGAAAGACACTGAAGCTTTCTTT; CDR3 protein: CASSYRLKDTEAFF
V gene: TRBV27; J gene: TRBJ2-7; D gene: NA; clone size: NA; CDR3 DNA: TGTGCCAGCAGGGGCACCGGGACACCTAACCGCGAGCAGTACTTC; CDR3 protein: CASRGTGTPNREQYF
V gene: TRBV5-1; J gene: TRBJ2-1; D gene: TRBD1; clone size: NA; CDR3 DNA: TGCGCCAGCAGCTTGGTGAGCGGGACAGGGGGGTACAATGAGCAGTTCTTC; CDR3 protein: CASSLVSGTGGYNEQFF
V gene: TRBV6-5; J gene: TRBJ2-2; D gene: NA; clone size: NA; CDR3 DNA: TGTGCCAGCAGTTACGGGCTTTACACCTTTGAGCTGTTTTTT; CDR3 protein: CASSYGLYTFELFF
V gene: TRBV14; J gene: TRBJ2-7; D gene: TRBD1; clone size: NA; CDR3 DNA: TGTGCCAGCAGCCCAGGGACAGGTTGGTACGAGCAGTACTTC; CDR3 protein: CASSPGTGWYEQYF
V gene: TRBV6-5; J gene: TRBJ1-5; D gene: NA; clone size: few; CDR3 DNA: TGTGCCAGCACCAAGGACGGAGGCGGCAATCAGCCCCAGCATTTT; CDR3 protein: CASTKDGGGNQPQHF